This entry lists 10 T cell receptor beta chains sequenced from one sample in a study of CD4 T cells in relation to SARS-CoV-2 and coronaviruses (dated by TCRdb to the early 2020s). These receptors have no known antigen. CD4+ T cells from unexposed donors were collected before the COVID-19 pandemic (2011-2018). Following 10 days of culture, the EasySep CD4+ T cell isolation kit was used to isolate CD4+ T cells. To prepare the library, the immunoSEQ multiplex PCR assay was applied. TCRdb's version of the immuneACCESS table is confined to in-frame rearrangements and falls short of the full clone set. An unresolved V gene accounts for under half of the shortfall where checked; the remainder is of unknown origin. The sample contains around 31,000 clones, roughly 78% of them found a single time. The ten largest clones add up to 10% to 15% of the sample. The sample taken for sequencing was CD4+ T cells from PBMCs, cultured in vitro. The receptors here all came from a human donor in good health.

The rearrangement links TRBV12-3 or TRBV12-4 to TRBJ2-5; D is uncertain. V lost 2 bases and J 2 bases, leaving 6 bases between the germline ends. The CDR3 runs 13 residues. CDR3 in amino acids: CASSLSGQETQYF. The CDR3 DNA is TGTGCCAGCAGTTTAAGTGGGCAAGAGACCCAGTACTTC.

This chain links TRBV5-1 with TRBJ2-2; unclear D gene. The CDR3 contains 13 residues. Trimming took off 1 base at V and 7 bases at J, with 8 bases between the two ends. Looked up from germline, CDR1 is SGHRS and CDR2 is YFSETQ. CDR3 residues: CASSLPGVGELFF. CDR3 in DNA: TGCGCCAGCAGCTTGCCAGGAGTCGGGGAGCTGTTTTTT. Full variable domain (remainder filled in from reference TRBV5-1 and TRBJ2-2): KAGVTQTPRYLIKTRGQQVTLSCSPISGHRSVSWYQQTPGQGLQFLFEYFSETQRNKGNFPGRFSGRQFSNSRSEMNVSTLELGDSALYLCASSLPGVGELFFGEGSRLTVL.

CDR3 DNA sequence: TGCGCCAGCAGTCAAGACGCTTTCTTT. It specifies CASSQDAFF. V and J are TRBV23-1 and TRBJ1-1; no firm D call. TRBV23-1 is an open reading frame whose function is uncertain. The V end lost 2 bases, the J end lost 11 bases, and 3 bases lay between the germline ends. This CDR3 has 9 amino acids.

The chain recombines TRBV5-1 with TRBJ2-5; D not certain. V lost 0 bases to trimming and J lost 4 bases, with 13 bases between them. The CDR3 runs to 15 residues. The germline gives CDR1 SGHRS, CDR2 YFSETQ. As DNA, the CDR3 is TGCGCCAGCAGCTTGGCGCTGACTTCGTTAGAGACCCAGTACTTC. Translating it yields CASSLALTSLETQYF.

The rearrangement links TRBV19 to TRBJ1-1; D unclear. This CDR3 is built from 15 residues. From germline, CDR1 is LNHDA and CDR2 SQIVND (reference sequence). V was pared by 5 bases and J by 4 bases, with 17 bases between. CDR3 residues: CASSPGEGWSTEAFF. The CDR3 DNA reads as TGTGCCAGTAGTCCCGGAGAGGGCTGGAGCACTGAAGCTTTCTTT. Full variable domain (missing parts from reference TRBV19 and TRBJ1-1): DGGITQSPKYLFRKEGQNVTLSCEQNLNHDAMYWYRQDPGQGLRLIYYSQIVNDFQKGDIAEGYSVSREKKESFPLTVTSAQKNPTAFYLCASSPGEGWSTEAFFGQGTRLTVV.

This clone appeared a single time. The rearrangement joins TRBV4-3 to TRBJ2-7; the match to TRBD2 covers 10 bases. The V and J ends lost 5 bases and 2 bases, in that order; junction bases with no gene match: 6. The CDR3 covers 15 residues. Per germline, CDR1 LGHNA and CDR2 YSLEER. The CDR3 here is CASSTGLAPAYEQYF. The DNA for the CDR3 is TGCGCCAGCAGCACGGGACTAGCGCCAGCCTACGAGCAGTACTTC.

The J gene is TRBJ1-2, the V gene TRBV7-2; the D gene is possibly TRBD1 (5 bases). This CDR3 spans 14 amino acids. CDR1 is SGHTA and CDR2 is FQGNSA in the germline V gene. V was shortened by 1 base and J by 3 bases, with 9 bases between the two germline ends. This CDR3 is CASSLDRLDYGYTF. The CDR3, as DNA: TGTGCCAGCAGCTTAGACAGGCTCGACTATGGCTACACCTTC.

In its sample, this clone was seen once. The chain links TRBV28 to TRBJ2-7, with TRBD1 identical over 9 bases. The V gene end was trimmed by 1 base and the J gene end by 4 bases; junction bases not matched to a gene: 14. Germline values: CDR1 MDHEN, CDR2 SYDVKM. The CDR3 contains 18 residues. The CDR3 loop is CASSLSPPPTGGGYEQYF. CDR3 coding DNA: TGTGCCAGCAGTTTATCCCCGCCTCCGACAGGGGGAGGGTACGAGCAGTACTTC.

This sequence joins TRBV6-6 and TRBJ2-5, with D perhaps assigned TRBD1 or TRBD2 (7 bases each). The germline V gene has CDR1 MNHNY and CDR2 SVGAGI (reference sequence). The germline V and J ends were trimmed by 0 bases and 4 bases, with 12 bases remaining between them. CDR3 size: 15 residues. DNA for the CDR3: TGTGCCAGCAGTTACTCGATCAGGGGGGGAGAGACCCAGTACTTC. It codes for CASSYSIRGGETQYF.

V usage is TRBV7-8 and J usage is TRBJ2-7; possibly TRBD1 for D (5 bases). Per germline, CDR1 SGHVS and CDR2 FQNEAQ. CDR3 length equals 17 residues. Trimming took 0 bases from V and 2 from J, leaving 17 bases between them. The CDR3 DNA follows: TGTGCCAGCAGCTTAGCGGGGCCGCTTCACCCAACCTACGAGCAGTACTTC. Translation: CASSLAGPLHPTYEQYF.